This T cell receptor (beta chain) comes out of a study of glioma-infiltrating T cells after dendritic cell vaccination. Time point: after dendritic cell vaccination, including at tumor progression/relapse. Only patients with spare fresh-frozen tumor and over two years of follow-up were included. The PCR used 60 V beta and 13 J beta primers. Assay used: immunoSEQ multiplex PCR; TCRdb lists only in-frame clones, some missing. This sample has approximately 46,000 clones; about 88% occur once, and the top ten carry 5.3%. The study's findings and limits: Higher TCR clonality did not directly relate to longer survival. Patients with more pretreatment TILs had longer time to progression and survival.

In the case of this clone: Its target is not known.

Trimming removed 5 bases from V and 5 bases from J, with 12 bases in between. The V gene's germline CDR1 is SGHNT and CDR2 YENEEA. There are 13 residues in the CDR3. The TCR sequence derives from a human donor with glioblastoma. The genes are TRBV11-3 and TRBJ2-5; tentatively, D is TRBD2 (6 bases). This material consisted of blood, taken after dendritic cell vaccination. CDR3 region: CASSRYREETQYF. The CDR3 DNA follows: TGTGCCAGCAGCCGCTACCGGGAGGAGACCCAGTACTTC.